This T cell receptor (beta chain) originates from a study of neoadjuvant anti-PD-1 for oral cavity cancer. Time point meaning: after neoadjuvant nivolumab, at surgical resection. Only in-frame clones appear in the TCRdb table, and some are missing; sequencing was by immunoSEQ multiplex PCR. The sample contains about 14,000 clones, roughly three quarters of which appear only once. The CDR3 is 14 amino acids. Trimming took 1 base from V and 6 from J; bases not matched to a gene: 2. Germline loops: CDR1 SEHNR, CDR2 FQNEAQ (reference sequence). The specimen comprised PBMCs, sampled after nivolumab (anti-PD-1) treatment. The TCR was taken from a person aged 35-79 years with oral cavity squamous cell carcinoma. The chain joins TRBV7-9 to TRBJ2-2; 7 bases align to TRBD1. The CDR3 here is CASSLVGQSGELFF. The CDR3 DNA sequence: TGTGCCAGCAGCTTAGTGGGACAGTCCGGGGAGCTGTTTTTT.